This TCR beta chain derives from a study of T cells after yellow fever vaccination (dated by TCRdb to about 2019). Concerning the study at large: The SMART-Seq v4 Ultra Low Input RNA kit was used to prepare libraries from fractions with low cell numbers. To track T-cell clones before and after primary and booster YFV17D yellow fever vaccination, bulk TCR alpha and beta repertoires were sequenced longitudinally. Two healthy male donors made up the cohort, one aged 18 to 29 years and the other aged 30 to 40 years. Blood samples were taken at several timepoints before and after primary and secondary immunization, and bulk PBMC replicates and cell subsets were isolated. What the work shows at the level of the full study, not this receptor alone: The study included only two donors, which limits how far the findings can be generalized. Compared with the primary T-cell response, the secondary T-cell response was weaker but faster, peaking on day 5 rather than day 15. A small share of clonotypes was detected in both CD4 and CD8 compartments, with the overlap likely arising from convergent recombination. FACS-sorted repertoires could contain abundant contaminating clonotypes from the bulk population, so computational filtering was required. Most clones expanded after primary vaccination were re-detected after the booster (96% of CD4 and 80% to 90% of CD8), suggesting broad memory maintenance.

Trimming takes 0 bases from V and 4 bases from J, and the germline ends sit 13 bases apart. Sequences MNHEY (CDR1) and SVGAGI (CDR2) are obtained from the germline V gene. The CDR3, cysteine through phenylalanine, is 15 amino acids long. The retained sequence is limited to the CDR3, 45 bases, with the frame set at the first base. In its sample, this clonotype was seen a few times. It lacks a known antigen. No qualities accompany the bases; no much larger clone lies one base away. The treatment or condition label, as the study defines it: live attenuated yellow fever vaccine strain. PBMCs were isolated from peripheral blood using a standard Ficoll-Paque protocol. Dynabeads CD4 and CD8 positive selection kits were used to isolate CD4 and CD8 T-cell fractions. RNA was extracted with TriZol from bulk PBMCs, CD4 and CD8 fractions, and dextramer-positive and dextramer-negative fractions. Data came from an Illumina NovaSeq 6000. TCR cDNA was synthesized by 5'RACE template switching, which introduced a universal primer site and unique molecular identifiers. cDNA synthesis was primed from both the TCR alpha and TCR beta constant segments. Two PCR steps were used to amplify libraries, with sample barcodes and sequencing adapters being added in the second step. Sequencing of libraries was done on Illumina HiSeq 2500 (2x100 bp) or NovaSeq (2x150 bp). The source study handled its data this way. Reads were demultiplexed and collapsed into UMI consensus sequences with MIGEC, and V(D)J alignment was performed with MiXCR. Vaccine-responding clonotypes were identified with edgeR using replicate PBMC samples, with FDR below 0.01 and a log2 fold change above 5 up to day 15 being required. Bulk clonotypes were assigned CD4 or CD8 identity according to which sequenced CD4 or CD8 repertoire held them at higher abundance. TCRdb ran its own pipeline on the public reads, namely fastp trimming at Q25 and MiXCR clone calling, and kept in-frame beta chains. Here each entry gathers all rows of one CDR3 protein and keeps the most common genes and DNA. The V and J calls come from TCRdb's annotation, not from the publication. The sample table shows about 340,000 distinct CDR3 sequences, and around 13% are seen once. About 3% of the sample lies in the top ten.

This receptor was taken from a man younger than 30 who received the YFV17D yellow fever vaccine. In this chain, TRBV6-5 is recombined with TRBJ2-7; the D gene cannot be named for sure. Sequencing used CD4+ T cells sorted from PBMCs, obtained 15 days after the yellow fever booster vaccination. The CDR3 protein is CASSYSMLFGYEQYF. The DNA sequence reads TGTGCCAGCAGTTACTCGATGCTCTTCGGGTACGAGCAGTACTTC.